One and the same sample provided the 5 T cell receptor delta chains below, sequenced in a study of γδ T cells in repeated Plasmodium falciparum infection. TCRdb applied CATT to the multiplex PCR reads for clone calling. This sample has around 89,000 delta-chain clones, with around 1.4% found just once. Bulk repertoires came from Vgamma9/Vdelta2+ or Vdelta2-negative gammadelta T cells flow-sorted from PBMC. Source material: gamma-delta T cells from blood. The receptor source for this set is a pool of human donors (malaria-infected and uninfected, not separated).

This clone occurred many times. A far larger clone is just one base off, so this is likely a read error. The chain combines TRDV2 with TRDJ1; 11 bases are a match to TRDD3. Since TCRdb gives no J gene, matching the DNA to germline was used here to assign it. Germline assignment: CDR1 GEAIGNYY and CDR2 EKD. The CDR3 runs 26 residues. The V and J ends lost 0 bases and 0 bases, in that order; junction bases with no gene match: 32. For the CDR3, the DNA is TGTGCCTGTGACACCGTAAGGCCTCCTACTGGGCTTGGGGGATACGCGGTGGGTCAGCACACCGATAAACTCATCTTT. This codes for CACDTVRPPTGLGGYAVGQHTDKLIF.

In regard to this clone: TCRdb pairs this DNA with a much larger clone's protein that differs at residue 4, likely a read error; the protein shown was translated from the DNA. The chain employs TRDV1 and TRDJ1; 8 positions agree with TRDD3. Here the J gene was assigned by germline matching of the DNA, as TCRdb has none. Germline V gene lookup returns CDR1 TSWWSYY and CDR2 QGS. This CDR3 contains 19 residues. In DNA, the CDR3 is TGTGCTCTTAGGGAACATTACGTCTCGGGGGATATTGATACCGATAAACTCATCTTT. Its translation is CALREHYVSGDIDTDKLIF.

For this clone: TCRdb lists the protein of a much larger clone for this DNA, which differs at residue 5, so this is likely a read error; the protein given here is translated from the DNA itself. This chain connects TRDV2 to TRDJ1, with 12 bases matching TRDD3. Here the J gene came from matching the DNA to germline, since TCRdb omits it. Germline loops: CDR1 GEAIGNYY, CDR2 EKD. J lost 0 bases, V lost 3 bases, and 7 bases had no gene match. The CDR3 consists of 17 residues. CDR3 bases: TGTGCCTGTGACTCTCTGGGGGATACGGAAGACACCGATAAACTCATCTTT. Its protein is CACDSLGDTEDTDKLIF.

Of note for this clone: The protein TCRdb gives is from a much larger clone and does not agree with this DNA's translation at residue 3, likely a read error; the protein shown here comes from the DNA. The V call is TRDV2, the J call TRDJ2; a possible D gene is TRDD3 (5 bases). The J gene is not listed in TCRdb, so it was assigned here from a DNA match to germline. The ends were cut back, 7 bases at V and 4 bases at J, with 21 bases in the middle. Germline CDR1 is GEAIGNYY and CDR2 is EKD. The CDR3 consists of 16 residues. The chain's CDR3 is CAWDRQMGKQTAQLFF. The CDR3 nucleotides are TGTGCCTGGGACCGACAAATGGGGAAACAGACAGCACAACTCTTCTTT.

Remarks on this clone: It is likely a read error: a sequence one base away is far more abundant. Other DNA sequences in the same sample also yield this CDR3. V gene assignment gives TRDV2, but the J gene was left uncalled; the DNA was not used to check the table's D call, TRDD3. Germline V lookup: CDR1 GEAIGNYY, CDR2 EKD. The CDR3 runs 23 residues. The CDR3: CACDTNAKSSAVLGDFHTDKLIF. Written as DNA, the CDR3 is TGTGCCTGTGACACGAACGCCAAGTCCTCCGCCGTACTGGGGGATTTCCACACCGATAAGCTCATCTTT.